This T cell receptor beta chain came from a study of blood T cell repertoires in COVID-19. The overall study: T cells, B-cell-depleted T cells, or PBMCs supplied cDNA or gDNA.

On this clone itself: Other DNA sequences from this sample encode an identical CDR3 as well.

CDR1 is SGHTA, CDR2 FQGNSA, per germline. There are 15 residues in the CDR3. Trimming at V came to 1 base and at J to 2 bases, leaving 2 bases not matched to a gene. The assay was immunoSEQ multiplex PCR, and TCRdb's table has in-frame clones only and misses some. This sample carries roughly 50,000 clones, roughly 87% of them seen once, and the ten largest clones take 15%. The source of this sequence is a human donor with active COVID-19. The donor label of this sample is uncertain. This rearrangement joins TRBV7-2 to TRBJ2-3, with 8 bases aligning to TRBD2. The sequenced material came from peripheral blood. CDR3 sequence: CASSLGGGPTDTQYF. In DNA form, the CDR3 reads TGTGCCAGCAGCTTAGGCGGGGGGCCCACAGATACGCAGTATTTT.